This T cell receptor beta chain was identified in a study of blood T cell repertoires in COVID-19. Study as a whole: Samples came from the United States, Italy and Spain, spanning acute and convalescent COVID-19.

Original analysis: Using reference gene primer amplification, nucleated cell counts were estimated. Only in-frame clones appear in the TCRdb table, and some are missing; sequencing was by immunoSEQ multiplex PCR. For V, J and clone size, that table is used; D and trimming come from the DNA. The sample contains about 140,000 clones, about three quarters of which appear only once. Losses at the gene ends were 3 bases for V and 8 bases for J; bases not matched to a gene: 10. The CDR3 extends over 15 amino acids. Looked up from germline, CDR1 is SSHAT and CDR2 is FNYEAQ (reference sequence). The rearrangement uses TRBV7-7 and TRBJ2-1, with 7 positions matching TRBD2. Sequenced sample: peripheral blood. The TCR comes from a woman aged 50 to 60 with active or convalescent COVID-19. The DNA of the CDR3 is TGTGCCAGCAGCTTTTCTCATAGCGGGCCCGATGAGCAGTTCTTC. Translation: CASSFSHSGPDEQFF. Variable domain in full (rest from reference TRBV7-7 and TRBJ2-1): GAGVSQSPRYKVTKRGQDVTLRCDPISSHATLYWYQQALGQGPEFLTYFNYEAQPDKSGLPSDRFSAERPEGSISTLTIQRTEQRDSAMYRCASSFSHSGPDEQFFGPGTRLTVL.